This is a list of T cell receptor beta chains from one sample in a study of cytotoxic CD8 clonotypes in ibrutinib-treated CLL. TCRdb's table, derived via immunoSEQ multiplex PCR, lists solely in-frame clones and lacks some. The sample comprises 150,000 or so clones, 79% of which are singletons, and roughly 13% rests with the top ten. The material was PBMCs, obtained after 12 months of ibrutinib treatment. Source of these receptors: a human donor with chronic lymphocytic leukemia. Both conserved end residues are part of each CDR3. Each record gives: clone size, J gene, D gene, V gene, CDR3 DNA, CDR3 protein. The D gene is left open where the match is weak. Size is stated for part of the rows, as once, few or many counts, or as a class when the clone is expanded.

>once|TRBJ2-7|-|TRBV27
TGTGCCAGCAGTTTATTTGGACCAACGTCCTACGAGCAGTACTTC
CASSLFGPTSYEQYF
>-|TRBJ1-5|-|TRBV19
TGTGCCAGTATGATAAGGGACGGTCTTCAGCCCCAGCATTTT
CASMIRDGLQPQHF
>-|TRBJ1-2|TRBD1|TRBV7-8
TGTGCCAGCAGCGAAGGCCGGACAGGGAATTATGGCTACACCTTC
CASSEGRTGNYGYTF
>-|TRBJ2-1|TRBD2|TRBV11-2
TGTGCCAGCAGCCCCCGGACTAGCGGTTTTTACTCCTACAATGAGCAGTTCTTC
CASSPRTSGFYSYNEQFF
>-|TRBJ2-5|-|TRBV4-1
TGCGCCAGCAGCCTCCAAGAGACCCAGTACTTC
CASSLQETQYF
>-|TRBJ2-1|-|TRBV9
TGTGCCAGCTCGCGGGGAGGTCGGAACAATGAGCAGTTCTTC
CASSRGGRNNEQFF
>once|TRBJ1-5|-|TRBV7-9
TGTGCCAGCAGTTCGGGGGAGGTTCAGCCCCAGCATTTT
CASSSGEVQPQHF
>-|TRBJ2-3|-|TRBV6-5
TGTGCCAGCAGTTACCTTGTCGGGACGCGCGCAGATACGCAGTATTTT
CASSYLVGTRADTQYF
>-|TRBJ2-3|-|TRBV7-9
TGTGCCAGCAGCTTAGGCACCCTACGTTCTCTGGATACGCAGTATTTT
CASSLGTLRSLDTQYF
>-|TRBJ2-7|TRBD1|TRBV6-1
TGTGCCAGCAGTTATGGACAGGGGATAGACGAGCAGTACTTC
CASSYGQGIDEQYF
>-|TRBJ2-2|-|TRBV5-4
TGTGCCAGCAGCTTGGATGCTATCTTAGGTAACACCGGGGAGCTGTTTTTT
CASSLDAILGNTGELFF
>once|TRBJ2-2|-|TRBV5-1
TGCGCCAGCAGCTCCGGGGGCTTCACCGGGGAGCTGTTTTTT
CASSSGGFTGELFF
>few|TRBJ2-1|TRBD1|TRBV5-4
TGTGCCAGCAGCCTGCGGACAGGGGAGAGCAATGAGCAGTTCTTC
CASSLRTGESNEQFF
>-|TRBJ2-2|-|TRBV6-1
TGTGCCACTAAAAGAGGAGGGGCGAACACCGGGGAGCTGTTTTTT
CATKRGGANTGELFF
>-|TRBJ2-5|TRBD1|TRBV7-9
TGTGCCAGCAGCGGCAGTAGGACAGGTGTCTACCGGGAGACCCAGTACTTC
CASSGSRTGVYRETQYF
>once|TRBJ2-1|-|TRBV5-4
TGTGCCAGCAGCTTAGACCCCAGGATCGACTACAATGAGCAGTTCTTC
CASSLDPRIDYNEQFF
>-|TRBJ1-1|-|TRBV16
TGTGCCAGCAACCTACAAGTGAACACTGAAGCTTTCTTT
CASNLQVNTEAFF